A selection of T cell receptor beta chains follows, all from one sample in a study of T cells in Graves' hyperthyroidism and ophthalmopathy. From the multiplex PCR reads, TCRdb called clonotypes with MiXCR, one entry per CDR3 protein. The repertoire holds around 580,000 distinct CDR3 sequences, with about a sixth as singletons. The source material was blood. The receptors were sampled from a woman aged 18 to 35 with Graves' hyperthyroidism. Each CDR3 is given with its conserved first and last residue. Each record gives: V gene, CDR3 protein.

>TRBV7-2
CASSLVGRVGGNTIYF
>TRBV20-1
CSASPFLAGGHTGELFF
>TRBV12-3/TRBV12-4
CASTHRQGTAKNIQYF
>TRBV20-1
CSARSLRGSTDTQYF
>TRBV6-2/TRBV6-3
CASSSWSNQPQHF
>TRBV7-9
CASSSDGYNQPQHF
>TRBV20-1
CRAPGASNQPQHF
>TRBV5-1
CASSLKGGETQYF
>TRBV6-2/TRBV6-3
CASRSGGADGNTIYF
>TRBV19
CASTQGGTETQYF
>TRBV4-1
CASSQDVTLVLTGELFF
>TRBV3-1
CASSQGLPGQGSGEQFF
>TRBV20-1
CSATSIGVGRETQYF
>TRBV6-1
CASRVISWQETQYF
>TRBV7-2
CASSLAMGTAPPLHF
>TRBV5-1
CASSSPAGALNTEAFF
>TRBV4-3
CASSQDRGLAASYNEQFF
>TRBV9
CASSAAGGAHNEQFF
>TRBV27
CASSYGINQPQHF
>TRBV20-1
CSSTSGSLGKTQYF
>TRBV24-1
CATRGTNPPYEQYF
>TRBV6-5
CASSSEGEAFF
>TRBV10-2
CASSEIGLAGVYEQFF
>TRBV18
CASSPALAEEGEQFF
>TRBV19
CASQTSGTSTDTQYF
>TRBV28
CASSSGQGSVGELFF
>TRBV7-2
CASSSSGPGAFF
>TRBV7-9
CASSLSGCGGHNLRWHEQYF
>TRBV6-1
CASSASPGSSNQPQHF
>TRBV29-1
CSAISIGPRGHSEETQYF
>TRBV15
CATSRARFPDEETQYF